This T cell receptor beta chain came from a study of tumor and adjacent non-tumor tissue in lung cancer. Overall study: Patients comprised roughly 12 adenocarcinoma, 2 squamous cell carcinoma and 1 small cell lung cancer.

Three rounds of nested PCR, following a modified ARM-PCR protocol, produced the TCRbeta library. TCRdb independently ran MiXCR on the multiplex PCR reads; one entry per CDR3 protein. The data show some 80,000 distinct CDR3 sequences, about 82% seen once. The CDR3 contains 12 residues. Looked up from germline, CDR1 is MNHEY and CDR2 is SVGAGI. On this clonotype: Mismatch with germline at one junction end may stem from a read error.

This sample's RNA came from whole unsorted tissue. Distant lung tissue was collected more than 3 cm away from the tumor edge. This receptor was taken from a man aged 55 to 69 with non-small cell lung cancer. The sequenced sample was distant non-tumor lung tissue. The V gene is TRBV6-5, the J gene TRBJ2-3, with D tentatively TRBD2 (5 bases). The CDR3 is CTSSGGTDTQYF. Written as DNA, the CDR3 is TGTACCAGCAGCGGAGGCACGGATACGCAGTATTTT.